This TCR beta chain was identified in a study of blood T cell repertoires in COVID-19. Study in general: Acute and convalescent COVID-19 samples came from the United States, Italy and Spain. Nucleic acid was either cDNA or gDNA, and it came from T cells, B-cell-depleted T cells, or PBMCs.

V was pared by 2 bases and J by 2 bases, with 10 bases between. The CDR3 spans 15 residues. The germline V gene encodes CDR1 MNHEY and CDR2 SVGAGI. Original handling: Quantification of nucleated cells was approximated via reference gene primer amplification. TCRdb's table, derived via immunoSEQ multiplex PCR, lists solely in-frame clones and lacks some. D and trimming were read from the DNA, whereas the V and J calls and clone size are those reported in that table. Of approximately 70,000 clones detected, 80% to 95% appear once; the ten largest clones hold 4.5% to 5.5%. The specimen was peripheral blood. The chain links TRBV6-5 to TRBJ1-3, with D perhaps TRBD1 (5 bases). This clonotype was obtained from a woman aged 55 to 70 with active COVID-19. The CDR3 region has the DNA TGTGCCAGCAGTTACAGGGGCCAGGCTGGAAACACCATATATTTT. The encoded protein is CASSYRGQAGNTIYF.